The 12 T cell receptor beta chains below all came from one sample that was sequenced in a study of Graves' ophthalmopathy and Graves' hyperthyroidism. Researchers took RNA transcripts and amplified TCR beta CDR3 regions from them. Scientists carried out first-round RT-PCR using HTBI primers and then a second-round multiplex PCR. TCRdb used MiXCR to reprocess the multiplex PCR reads, holding one entry per CDR3 protein. This table has 560,000 or so distinct CDR3 sequences, about 40% appearing once. The sequencing input was peripheral blood or thyroid tissue (not recorded which). The receptors derive from an adult man with Graves' hyperthyroidism.

This clonotype showed up just a few times. The chain has TRBV15 and TRBJ2-5; TRBD2 matches at 7 bases. Germline trimming cut 1 base from V and 5 bases from J; bases unmatched to any gene: 10. Germline V gene lookup returns CDR1 LNHNV and CDR2 YYDKDF (reference sequence). The CDR3 length is 16 residues. DNA of the CDR3: TGTGCCACCAGCAGAGGGCTAGCGGACCTCCGGGAGACCCAGTACTTC. Translated, it gives CATSRGLADLRETQYF. The full variable domain, its missing parts supplied by reference TRBV15 and TRBJ2-5, is DAMVIQNPRYQVTQFGKPVTLSCSQTLNHNVMYWYQQKSSQAPKLLFHYYDKDFNNEADTPDNFQSRRPNTSFCFLDIRSPGLGDTAMYLCATSRGLADLRETQYFGPGTRLLVL.

This chain joins TRBV12-3 or TRBV12-4 and TRBJ2-3; D remains ambiguous. With 6 bases removed from V and 4 bases from J, the gap between germline ends came to 8 bases. CDR3 length equals 12 residues. CDR3 nucleotide sequence: TGTGCCAGCAGGTTCCGGGCAGATACGCAGTATTTT. Translation: CASRFRADTQYF.

This clonotype was seen only a few times. The chain couples TRBV4-2 to TRBJ1-4; tentatively, D is TRBD1 (6 bases). Germline V CDR1 and CDR2: LGHNA, YNFKEQ. V lost 0 bases and J lost 7, with 9 bases in between. There are 14 residues in the CDR3. As DNA, the CDR3 is TGTGCCAGCAGCCAAGAGGGGACAACTGAAAAACTGTTTTTT. Translated, it gives CASSQEGTTEKLFF.

This sequence joins TRBV7-2 and TRBJ2-5, with D unresolved. The J call is in doubt because the DNA end fits TRBJ2-1 better. This CDR3 is built from 12 residues. CDR1 is SGHTA and CDR2 is FQGNSA in the germline V gene. Written as DNA, the CDR3 is TGTGCCAGCAGCTTTCCCGCAAGTGTGCAGTTCTTC. Its translation: CASSFPASVQFF.

The chain uses TRBV19 and TRBJ1-1; D ambiguous. V was clipped by 7 bases and J by 7 bases, with 16 bases between them. CDR3 length: 13 amino acids. The germline gives CDR1 LNHDA, CDR2 SQIVND (reference sequence). This chain's CDR3 is CASMIGPANEAFF. The CDR3 bases are TGTGCCAGTATGATAGGGCCGGCTAATGAAGCTTTCTTT.

The CDR3, as DNA: TGTGCCAGCAGCGCGGGGATTCTTGTCGGCACAGATACGCAGTATTTT. Protein sequence: CASSAGILVGTDTQYF. This chain connects TRBV9 to TRBJ2-3, with D possibly matching TRBD2 (5 bases). The CDR3 covers 16 residues. Between the trimmed V and J ends, which lost 3 bases and 1 base, there was a span of 15 bases. Germline CDR1 reads SGDLS; CDR2 reads YYNGEE.

This clonotype came up many times. This chain joins TRBV12-3 or TRBV12-4 and TRBJ1-5, with D unclear. Between the trimmed V and J ends, which lost 3 bases and 0 bases, there was a span of 6 bases. The CDR3 runs 14 residues. CDR3 bases: TGTGCCAGCAGTTTTCAGTATAGCAATCAGCCCCAGCATTTT. Translated, it gives CASSFQYSNQPQHF.

Worth noting for this clonotype: This likely comes from a read error, as the CDR3 has no conserved phenylalanine or tryptophan at its end. The chain joins TRBV10-3 to TRBJ2-5, with D perhaps TRBD1 (5 bases). This CDR3 region has 14 residues. V lost 3 bases and J lost 2, with 10 bases in between. The V gene's germline CDR1 is ENHRY and CDR2 SYGVKD. CDR3 sequence (DNA): TGTGCCATCAGTGAAGGGGCCCTGCAAGAGACCCAGTACTAC. It encodes CAISEGALQETQYY.

The sample holds many counts of this clonotype. The chain carries TRBV19 and TRBJ2-7; a weak D match, TRBD2 (5 bases). The CDR3 runs 13 residues. CDR1 and CDR2 (germline): LNHDA, SQIVND (reference sequence). Trimming shortened V by 3 bases and J by 4 bases, and 10 bases separated the two germline ends. CDR3 sequence (DNA): TGTGCCAGTAGTATGGATCGGGGTTACGAGCAGTACTTC. This gives the protein CASSMDRGYEQYF. The whole variable domain, filled in from reference TRBV19 and TRBJ2-7, reads DGGITQSPKYLFRKEGQNVTLSCEQNLNHDAMYWYRQDPGQGLRLIYYSQIVNDFQKGDIAEGYSVSREKKESFPLTVTSAQKNPTAFYLCASSMDRGYEQYFGPGTRLTVT.

This clonotype was seen only a few times. The gene calls are TRBV5-5 and TRBJ2-2, with 12 bases identical to TRBD2. This CDR3 has 16 residues. V lost 1 base, J lost 6 bases, and 4 bases stayed unmatched. The germline gives CDR1 SGHKS, CDR2 YYEKEE (reference sequence). The chain's CDR3 is CASSLTLAGGPGELFF. As DNA, the CDR3 is TGTGCCAGCAGCTTGACGCTAGCGGGGGGGCCCGGGGAGCTGTTTTTT.

This clonotype was observed many times. The chain carries TRBV15 and TRBJ1-1; no clear D. The V gene's germline CDR1 is LNHNV and CDR2 YYDKDF (reference sequence). This CDR3 has 11 residues. Trimming removed 3 bases from V and 7 bases from J, with 6 bases in between. This CDR3 is CATSSGGEAFF. CDR3 in DNA: TGTGCCACCAGCAGCGGCGGTGAAGCTTTCTTT.

This clonotype has a count of ten or more. The chain is built from TRBV10-3 and TRBJ2-2; D possibly corresponds to TRBD2 (6 bases). Deletions cut 6 bases from V and 2 bases from J, with 16 bases between. Germline V CDR1 and CDR2: ENHRY, SYGVKD. CDR3 length equals 16 residues. The CDR3 here is CAISTPGLVNTGELFF. The CDR3 region has the DNA TGTGCCATCAGCACCCCGGGACTGGTCAACACCGGGGAGCTGTTTTTT.